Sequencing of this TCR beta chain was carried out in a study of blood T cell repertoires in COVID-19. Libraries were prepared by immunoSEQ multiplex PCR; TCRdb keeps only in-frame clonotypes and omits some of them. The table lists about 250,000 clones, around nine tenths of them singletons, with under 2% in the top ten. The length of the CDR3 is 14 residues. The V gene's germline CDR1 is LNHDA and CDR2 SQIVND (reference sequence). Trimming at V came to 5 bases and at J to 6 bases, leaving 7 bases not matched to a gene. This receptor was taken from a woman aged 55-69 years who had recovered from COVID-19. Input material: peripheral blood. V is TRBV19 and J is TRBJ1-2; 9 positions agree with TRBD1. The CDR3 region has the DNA TGTGCCAGTAGTCTGGGACAGGGTTTACATGGCTACACCTTC. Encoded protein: CASSLGQGLHGYTF.